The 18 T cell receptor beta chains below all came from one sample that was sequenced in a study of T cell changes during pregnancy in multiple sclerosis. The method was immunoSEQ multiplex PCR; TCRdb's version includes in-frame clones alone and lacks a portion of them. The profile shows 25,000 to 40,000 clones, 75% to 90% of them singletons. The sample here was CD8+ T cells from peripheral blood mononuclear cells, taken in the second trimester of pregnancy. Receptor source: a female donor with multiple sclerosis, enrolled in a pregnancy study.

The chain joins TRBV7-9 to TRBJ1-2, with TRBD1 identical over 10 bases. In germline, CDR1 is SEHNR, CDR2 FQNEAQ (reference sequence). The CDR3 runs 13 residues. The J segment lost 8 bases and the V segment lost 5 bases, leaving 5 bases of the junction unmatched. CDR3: CASSMDRGEGYTF. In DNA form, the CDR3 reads TGTGCCAGCAGCATGGACAGGGGGGAAGGCTACACCTTC.

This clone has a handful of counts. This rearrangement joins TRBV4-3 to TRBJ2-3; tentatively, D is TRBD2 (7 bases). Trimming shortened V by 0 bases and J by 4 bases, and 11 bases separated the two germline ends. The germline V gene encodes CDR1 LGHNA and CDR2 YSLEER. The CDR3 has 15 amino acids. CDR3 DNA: TGCGCCAGCAGCCAAGAAGTAGGGGGGGCAGATACGCAGTATTTT. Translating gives CASSQEVGGADTQYF.

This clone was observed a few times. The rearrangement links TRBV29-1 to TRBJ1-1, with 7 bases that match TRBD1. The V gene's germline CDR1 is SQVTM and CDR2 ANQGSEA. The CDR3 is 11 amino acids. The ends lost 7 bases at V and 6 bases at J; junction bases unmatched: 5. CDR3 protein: CSARQGAEAFF. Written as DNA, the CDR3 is TGCAGCGCGAGACAGGGCGCTGAAGCTTTCTTT.

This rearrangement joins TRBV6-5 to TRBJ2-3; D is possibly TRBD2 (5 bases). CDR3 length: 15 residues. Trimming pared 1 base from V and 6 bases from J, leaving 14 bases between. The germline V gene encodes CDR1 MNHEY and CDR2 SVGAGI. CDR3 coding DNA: TGTGCCAGCAGTTACTTGGGAGACCCAACCGATACGCAGTATTTT. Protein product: CASSYLGDPTDTQYF.

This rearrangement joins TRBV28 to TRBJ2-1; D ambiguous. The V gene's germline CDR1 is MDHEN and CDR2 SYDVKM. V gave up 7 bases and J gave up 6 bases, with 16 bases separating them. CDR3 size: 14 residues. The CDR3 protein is CASMSPASSNEQFF. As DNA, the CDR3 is TGTGCCAGCATGAGCCCCGCTAGTAGCAATGAGCAGTTCTTC. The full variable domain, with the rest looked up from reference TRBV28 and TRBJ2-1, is DVKVTQSSRYLVKRTGEKVFLECVQDMDHENMFWYRQDPGLGLRLIYFSYDVKMKEKGDIPEGYSVSREKKERFSLILESASTNQTSMYLCASMSPASSNEQFFGPGTRLTVL.

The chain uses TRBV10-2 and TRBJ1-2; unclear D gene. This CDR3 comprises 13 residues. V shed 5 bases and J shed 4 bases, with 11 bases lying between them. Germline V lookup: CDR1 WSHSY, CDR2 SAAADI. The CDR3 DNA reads TGCGCCAGCAGTTCCGGTGTTCTCTATGGCTACACCTTC. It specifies CASSSGVLYGYTF.

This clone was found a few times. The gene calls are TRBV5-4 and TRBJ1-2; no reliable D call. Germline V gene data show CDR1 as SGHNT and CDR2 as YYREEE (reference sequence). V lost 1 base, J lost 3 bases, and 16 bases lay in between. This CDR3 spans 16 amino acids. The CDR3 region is CASSLLDSWRDYGYTF. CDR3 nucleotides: TGTGCCAGCAGCTTGTTAGACTCCTGGAGGGACTATGGCTACACCTTC. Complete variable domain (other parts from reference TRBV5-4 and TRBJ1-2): ETGVTQSPTHLIKTRGQQVTLRCSSQSGHNTVSWYQQALGQGPQFIFQYYREEENGRGNFPPRFSGLQFPNYSSELNVNALELDDSALYLCASSLLDSWRDYGYTFGSGTRLTVV.

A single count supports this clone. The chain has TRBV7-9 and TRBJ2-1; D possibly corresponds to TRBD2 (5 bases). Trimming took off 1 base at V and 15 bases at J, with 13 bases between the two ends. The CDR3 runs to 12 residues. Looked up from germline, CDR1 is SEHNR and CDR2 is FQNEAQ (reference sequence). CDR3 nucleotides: TGTGCCAGCAGCTTAGAGGAGGAGTACCGGTTCTTC. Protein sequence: CASSLEEEYRFF. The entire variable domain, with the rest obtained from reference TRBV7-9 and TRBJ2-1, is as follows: DTGVSQNPRHKITKRGQNVTFRCDPISEHNRLYWYRQTLGQGPEFLTYFQNEAQLEKSRLLSDRFSAERPKGSFSTLEIQRTEQGDSAMYLCASSLEEEYRFFGPGTRLTVL.

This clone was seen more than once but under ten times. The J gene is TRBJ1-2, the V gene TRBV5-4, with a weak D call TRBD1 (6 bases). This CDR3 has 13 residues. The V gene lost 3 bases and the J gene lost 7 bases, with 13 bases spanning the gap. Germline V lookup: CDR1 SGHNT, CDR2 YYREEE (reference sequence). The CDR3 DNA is TGTGCCAGCAGCTCCGGGACACTCCGTGGCTACACCTTC. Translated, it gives CASSSGTLRGYTF.

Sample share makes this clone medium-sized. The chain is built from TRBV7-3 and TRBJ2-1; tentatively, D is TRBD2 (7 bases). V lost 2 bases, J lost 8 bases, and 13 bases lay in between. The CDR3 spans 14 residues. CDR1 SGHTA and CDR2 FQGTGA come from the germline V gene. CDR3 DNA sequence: TGTGCCAGCAGCTTAGGGGGCGGGAGTGATGAGCAGTTCTTC. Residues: CASSLGGGSDEQFF.

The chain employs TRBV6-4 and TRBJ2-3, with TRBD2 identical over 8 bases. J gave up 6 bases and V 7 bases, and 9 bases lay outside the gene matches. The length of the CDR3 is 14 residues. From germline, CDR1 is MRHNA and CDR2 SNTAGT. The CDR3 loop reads CASKGDRTSDTQYF. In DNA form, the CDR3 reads TGTGCCAGCAAGGGAGACCGGACTAGCGATACGCAGTATTTT.

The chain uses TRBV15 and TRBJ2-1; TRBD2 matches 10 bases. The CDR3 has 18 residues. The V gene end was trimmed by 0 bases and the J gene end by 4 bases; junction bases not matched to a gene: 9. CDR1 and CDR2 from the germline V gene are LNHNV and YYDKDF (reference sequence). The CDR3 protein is CATSRDRGIAGGYNEQFF. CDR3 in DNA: TGTGCCACCAGCAGAGATCGGGGAATAGCGGGAGGTTACAATGAGCAGTTCTTC.

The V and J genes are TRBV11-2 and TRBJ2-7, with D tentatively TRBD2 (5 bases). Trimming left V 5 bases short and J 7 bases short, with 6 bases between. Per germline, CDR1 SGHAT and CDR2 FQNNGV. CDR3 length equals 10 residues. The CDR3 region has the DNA TGTGCCAGCAGCGGGGAGGAGCAGTACTTC. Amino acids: CASSGEEQYF.

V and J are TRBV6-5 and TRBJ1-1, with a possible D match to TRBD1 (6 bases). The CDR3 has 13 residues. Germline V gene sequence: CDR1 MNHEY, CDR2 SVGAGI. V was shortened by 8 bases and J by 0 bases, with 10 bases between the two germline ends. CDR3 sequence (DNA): TGTGCCAGCGGACAGAACATGAACACTGAAGCTTTCTTT. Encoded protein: CASGQNMNTEAFF.

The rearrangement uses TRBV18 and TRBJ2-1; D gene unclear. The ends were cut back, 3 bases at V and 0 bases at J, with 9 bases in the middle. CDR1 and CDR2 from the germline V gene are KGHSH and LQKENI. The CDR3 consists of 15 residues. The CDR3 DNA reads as TGTGCCAGCTCACCGGCGGTGAGCTCCTACAATGAGCAGTTCTTC. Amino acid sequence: CASSPAVSSYNEQFF.

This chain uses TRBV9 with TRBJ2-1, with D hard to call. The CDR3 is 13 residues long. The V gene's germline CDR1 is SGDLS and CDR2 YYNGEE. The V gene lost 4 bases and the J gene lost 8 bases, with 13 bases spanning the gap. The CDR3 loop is CASSPREAHEQFF. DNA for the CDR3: TGTGCCAGCAGCCCCCGCGAAGCGCATGAGCAGTTCTTC.

CDR3 sequence: CAISDLREYEQYF. Here the CDR3 DNA reads TGTGCCATCAGTGATTTGAGAGAATACGAGCAGTACTTC. The rearrangement uses TRBV10-3 and TRBJ2-7; D unresolved. Trimming took 3 bases from V and 4 from J, leaving 10 bases between them. This CDR3 region has 13 residues. The germline gives CDR1 ENHRY, CDR2 SYGVKD.

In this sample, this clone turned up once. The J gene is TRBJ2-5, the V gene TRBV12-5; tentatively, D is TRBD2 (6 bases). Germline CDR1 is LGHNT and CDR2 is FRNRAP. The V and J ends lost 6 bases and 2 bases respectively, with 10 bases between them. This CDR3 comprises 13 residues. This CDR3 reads CASGGLLQETQYF. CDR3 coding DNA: TGTGCTAGTGGGGGACTTTTACAAGAGACCCAGTACTTC.